This record concerns one TCR beta chain sequence. Its antigen remains unidentified. Base qualities are not recorded, but no much larger clone differs from it by a single base. TCR sequencing with the immunoSEQ assay provided the T-cell fraction in tumor and uninvolved lung tissue. Turning to the authors' computational methods: For survival analysis, patients were split into high (upper tertile) and low (lower two tertiles) T-cell fraction groups and compared by log-rank test. Paired tumor versus uninvolved lung differences in T-cell fraction were tested with a signed-rank test. TCRdb took this table from immuneACCESS and kept in-frame rearrangements with V and J called. Such tables lack part of the clones; where checked against another copy, unresolved V genes explain under half of the gap, and the rest is unexplained. V, J and clone size were drawn from that table, and D and trimming were deduced from the DNA. The sample table lists about 10,000 clones, 70% to 75% of them with a count of one. The ten largest account for around 21% of the sample.

The first patient joined ICON in early 2016, and enrollment wrapped up when the last patient was enrolled in late 2018. A subcohort of around 76 patients provided fresh tumor and matched uninvolved tissue for in-depth immune analyses, with TCR sequencing among those analyses. DNA isolated from bulk tissue, without cell sorting, was used for TCR sequencing. The record originates from a study of tumor-infiltrating lymphocytes in localized non-small cell lung cancer (dated by TCRdb to 2020 to 2022). Regarding the complete study: Patients whose samples were collected after neoadjuvant chemotherapy, as well as both smokers and never-smokers and several histologies, were included in the cohort. Each patient provided resected tumor tissue plus uninvolved lung tissue from the same patient, with the uninvolved lung tissue described as non-adjacent to the tumor. The overall ICON cohort comprised under 170 surgical patients with localized non-small cell lung cancer whose tumors were resected. A total of about 59 patients were part of the paired comparison of immunoSEQ T-cell fraction between tumor and uninvolved lung. Flow cytometry, multiplex immunofluorescence, RNA-seq, exome sequencing and proteomics were applied to the same patients as TCR sequencing, which was one of several integrated assays.

Overall study results and their limits: Recurrence-free survival showed no association with tumor T-cell fraction measured by TCR sequencing (p = 0.61). Because different assays used different pieces of the same tissue, technical variation could not be distinguished from intratumor heterogeneity. Assay coverage differed among patients according to how much tissue was available, so only a subset of the cohort had TCR sequencing. The TCR-derived T-cell fraction showed no difference between the flow cytometry-defined immunotypes IM1 (good prognosis) and IM2 (poor prognosis). In line with immunofluorescence CD3 counts, TCRbeta sequencing supported higher T cell infiltration in tumors compared with uninvolved lung tissue.

The CDR3 spans 14 residues, from the cysteine through the phenylalanine. CDR3 DNA is the only sequence kept; it has 42 bases, read in frame from the first base. V loses 3 bases, J loses 3 bases, and the germline ends lie 9 bases apart. CDR1 is given as SNHLY and CDR2 as FYNNEI, both from the germline V gene. The rearrangement joined TRBV2 to TRBJ2-1, with the D gene too uncertain to name. Sequences were obtained from lung tumor tissue. This sequence originates from a human donor with non-small cell lung cancer. CDR3 reads: CASSDPGYYNEQFF. The DNA is as follows: TGTGCCAGCAGTGACCCGGGCTACTACAATGAGCAGTTCTTC. The variable domain in full, with residues beyond the CDR3 obtained from the reference TRBV2 and TRBJ2-1 genes, is EPEVTQTPSHQVTQMGQEVILRCVPISNHLYFYWYRQILGQKVEFLVSFYNNEISEKSEIFDDQFSVERPDGSNFTLKIRSTKLEDSAMYFCASSDPGYYNEQFFGPGTRLTVL.